The 29 T cell receptor beta chains in this list originate from one sample, sequenced in a study of T-cell memory formation after mild COVID-19. TCRdb re-analysed the 5' RACE reads in MiXCR, keeping a single row per CDR3 protein. The table lists about 270,000 distinct CDR3 sequences, over 15% of them singletons. The sample taken for sequencing was PBMCs or a T cell subset sorted from them (not recorded which). All receptors derive from a young man who had mild COVID-19 (a few samples of this study predate the infection). Cell type and time point are not known.

This clonotype was counted ten times or more. This chain joins TRBV11-2 and TRBJ1-6; D remains ambiguous. CDR1 is SGHAT and CDR2 is FQNNGV in the germline V gene. V was cut by 4 bases and J by 4 bases, with 5 bases left in between. The CDR3 has 13 residues. CDR3 residues: CASSSLYNSPLHF. As DNA, the CDR3 is TGTGCCAGCAGCTCCCTGTATAATTCACCCCTCCACTTT. Full variable domain (remainder filled in from reference TRBV11-2 and TRBJ1-6): EAGVAQSPRYKIIEKRQSVAFWCNPISGHATLYWYQQILGQGPKLLIQFQNNGVVDDSQLPKDRFSAERLKGVDSTLKIQPAKLEDSAVYLCASSSLYNSPLHFGNGTRLTVT.

This clonotype was seen a handful of times. The gene calls are TRBV5-5 and TRBJ2-5; the D gene is possibly TRBD1 (5 bases). CDR1 and CDR2 (germline): SGHKS, YYEKEE (reference sequence). The ends were cut back, 0 bases at V and 3 bases at J, with 9 bases in the middle. The CDR3 loop spans 14 amino acids. The CDR3 region is CASSLGPREETQYF. CDR3 DNA: TGTGCCAGCAGCTTGGGACCCAGGGAAGAGACCCAGTACTTC.

There are a few counts of this clonotype. As DNA, the CDR3 is TGTGCCAGCAGTGAAGGGGGACAGGGGCTCTACGAGCAGTACTTC. It is translated as CASSEGGQGLYEQYF. The V gene is TRBV6-1, the J gene TRBJ2-7; 10 bases are a match to TRBD1. The CDR3 is made up of 15 amino acids. V dropped 1 base and J dropped 3; count of bases not matched to a gene: 3. CDR1 is MNHNS, CDR2 SASEGT, per germline.

This clonotype was recorded at least ten times. The chain joins TRBV4-1 to TRBJ2-3; no firm D call. Germline CDR1 and CDR2: MGHRA and YSYEKL. V lost 0 bases to trimming and J lost 0 bases, with 10 bases between them. CDR3 length: 16 amino acids. The CDR3 DNA reads as TGCGCCAGCAGCCAAGAACAAGGTCCTAGCACAGATACGCAGTATTTT. Translated, it gives CASSQEQGPSTDTQYF.

The J gene is TRBJ1-6, the V gene TRBV12-3 or TRBV12-4; 7 nucleotides line up with TRBD1. The CDR3 sequence is 15 residues long. V shed 6 bases and J 7 bases; nucleotides not matched to a gene: 9. The CDR3 region is CASSPTGARNSPLHF. CDR3 coding DNA: TGTGCCAGCAGCCCTACAGGGGCGAGGAATTCACCCCTCCACTTT.

This clonotype was seen more than once but under ten times. This rearrangement joins TRBV6-5 to TRBJ2-5; D is tentatively TRBD1 or TRBD2 (5 bases each). The germline V and J ends were trimmed by 2 bases and 7 bases, with 17 bases remaining between them. Germline V CDR1 and CDR2: MNHEY, SVGAGI. This CDR3 contains 15 residues. CDR3 DNA: TGTGCCAGCAGTTACCGTGGGGACCCGCTGAGGACCCAGTACTTC. As protein: CASSYRGDPLRTQYF.

The V and J genes are TRBV19 and TRBJ1-2; D possibly corresponds to TRBD1 (5 bases). The CDR3 length is 12 residues. Germline-derived CDR1 and CDR2 are LNHDA and SQIVND (reference sequence). The V and J ends lost 5 bases and 6 bases respectively, with 10 bases between them. In nucleotides, the CDR3 is TGTGCCAGTAGTCTGGGACCGAATGGCTACACCTTC. Its translation: CASSLGPNGYTF. The variable domain in full, completed from reference TRBV19 and TRBJ1-2, reads DGGITQSPKYLFRKEGQNVTLSCEQNLNHDAMYWYRQDPGQGLRLIYYSQIVNDFQKGDIAEGYSVSREKKESFPLTVTSAQKNPTAFYLCASSLGPNGYTFGSGTRLTVV.

The chain uses TRBV12-3 or TRBV12-4 and TRBJ2-1; 7 bases match TRBD1. Trimming removed 5 bases from V and 7 bases from J; junction bases left unmatched: 2. The CDR3 covers 12 residues. The CDR3 DNA reads as TGTGCCAGCAGTCCGGGACAGAATGAGCAGTTCTTC. Translation: CASSPGQNEQFF.

The chain links TRBV20-1 to TRBJ2-7; TRBD2 matches 13 bases. Germline V gene data show CDR1 as DFQATT and CDR2 as SNEGSKA (reference sequence). The CDR3 sequence is 16 residues long. With V trimmed by 5 bases and J by 0 bases, 7 bases remained unmatched. CDR3 nucleotide sequence: TGCAGTGCTGGGGGGACTAGCGGGGATAGCTCCTACGAGCAGTACTTC. It is translated as CSAGGTSGDSSYEQYF.

V usage is TRBV6-2 or TRBV6-3 and J usage is TRBJ1-5, with 7 bases lining up with TRBD1. V lost 5 bases, J lost 5 bases, and 9 bases stayed unmatched. The CDR3 covers 15 residues. Per germline, CDR1 MNHEY and CDR2 SVGEGT. CDR3 protein: CASSPGLRGDQPQHF. Written as DNA, the CDR3 is TGTGCCAGCAGTCCGGGACTCAGGGGGGATCAGCCCCAGCATTTT.

V usage is TRBV9 and J usage is TRBJ1-6; D not certain. Germline CDR1 is SGDLS and CDR2 is YYNGEE. Trimming removed 4 bases from V and 8 bases from J, with 4 bases in between. This CDR3 contains 11 residues. The CDR3 nucleotides are TGTGCCAGCAGCAACGATTCACCCCTCCACTTT. Its translation: CASSNDSPLHF.

This clonotype has just a few counts. This chain uses TRBV7-2 with TRBJ2-5, with D tentatively TRBD2 (7 bases). Trimming pared 7 bases from V and 5 bases from J, leaving 17 bases between. Germline V gene data show CDR1 as SGHTA and CDR2 as FQGNSA. The CDR3 contains 14 residues. CDR3: CASIGTGGVETQYF. CDR3 sequence (DNA): TGTGCCAGCATCGGGACGGGGGGCGTGGAGACCCAGTACTTC.

The V gene is TRBV5-1, the J gene TRBJ1-3; no firm D call. Germline V gene data show CDR1 as SGHRS and CDR2 as YFSETQ. The length of the CDR3 is 15 residues. V lost 0 bases and J lost 2, with 9 bases in between. The CDR3 DNA reads TGCGCCAGCAGCTTGGAGGGCGCGACTGGAAACACCATATATTTT. Its protein is CASSLEGATGNTIYF.

The chain is built from TRBV5-1 and TRBJ2-5; 8 nucleotides align to TRBD2. This CDR3 spans 14 amino acids. The germline gives CDR1 SGHRS, CDR2 YFSETQ. The ends lost 4 bases at V and 4 bases at J; junction bases unmatched: 6. Written as DNA, the CDR3 is TGCGCCAGCAGCACAGGACTAGCTCCAGAGACCCAGTACTTC. Translated: CASSTGLAPETQYF.

This clonotype has ten or more counts. The chain links TRBV7-6 to TRBJ1-5; perhaps TRBD1 as D (6 bases). V lost 1 base and J lost 7, with 8 bases in between. This CDR3 has 13 amino acids. From germline, CDR1 is SGHVS and CDR2 FNYEAQ. The DNA for the CDR3 is TGTGCCAGCAGCTTAGGGCAGGGGCAGCCCCAGCATTTT. Its translation is CASSLGQGQPQHF.

V and J are TRBV7-8 and TRBJ1-1; D is perhaps TRBD1 (6 bases). The CDR3 sequence is 14 residues long. Germline V lookup: CDR1 SGHVS, CDR2 FQNEAQ. V gave up 5 bases and J gave up 2 bases, with 12 bases separating them. In nucleotides, the CDR3 is TGTGCCAGCAGCCTACAGGGCATTAACACTGAAGCTTTCTTT. Translated, it gives CASSLQGINTEAFF.

This sequence joins TRBV3-1 and TRBJ2-2, with D tentatively TRBD1 (6 bases). Germline V lookup: CDR1 LGHDT, CDR2 YNNKEL (reference sequence). The V and J ends lost 4 bases and 6 bases respectively, with 12 bases between them. CDR3 length equals 14 residues. CDR3 sequence: CASSPRGSPGELFF. The CDR3 region has the DNA TGTGCCAGCAGCCCGAGGGGGAGTCCCGGGGAGCTGTTTTTT.

This clonotype was seen more than once but under ten times. The chain combines TRBV7-2 with TRBJ2-3; a possible D gene is TRBD2 (6 bases). V lost 5 bases and J lost 2, with 17 bases in between. The CDR3 has 16 residues. Looked up from germline, CDR1 is SGHTA and CDR2 is FQGNSA. The CDR3 loop reads CASSRQLGRDTDTQYF. In nucleotides, the CDR3 is TGTGCCAGCAGCCGCCAACTGGGGCGGGACACAGATACGCAGTATTTT.

This chain joins TRBV2 and TRBJ1-3; D uncertain. The CDR3 loop spans 12 amino acids. In germline, CDR1 is SNHLY, CDR2 FYNNEI. V dropped 11 bases and J dropped 4 bases, with 12 bases sitting between them. CDR3 nucleotide sequence: TGTGCCTCGCGGGCGGCCGGAAACACCATATATTTT. It translates to CASRAAGNTIYF. Variable domain in full (rest from reference TRBV2 and TRBJ1-3): EPEVTQTPSHQVTQMGQEVILRCVPISNHLYFYWYRQILGQKVEFLVSFYNNEISEKSEIFDDQFSVERPDGSNFTLKIRSTKLEDSAMYFCASRAAGNTIYFGEGSWLTVV.

This clonotype was detected only a few times. CDR3 sequence reads: CASSSKRGTHNEQFF. As DNA, the CDR3 is TGCGCCAGCAGCTCAAAGCGGGGGACACACAATGAGCAGTTCTTC. V and J are TRBV5-1 and TRBJ2-1, with TRBD2 matching 8 bases. The CDR3 is made up of 15 amino acids. The germline gives CDR1 SGHRS, CDR2 YFSETQ. The ends lost 3 bases at V and 5 bases at J; junction bases unmatched: 7.

This clonotype occurred a few times. V usage is TRBV5-6 and J usage is TRBJ1-1, with TRBD1 as a possible D gene (5 bases). The germline gives CDR1 SGHDT, CDR2 YYEEEE. V shed 3 bases and J shed 11 bases, with 26 bases lying between them. This CDR3 region has 16 residues. The CDR3 here is CASSWGSFLMSLDAFF. CDR3 coding DNA: TGTGCCAGCAGCTGGGGGAGTTTTCTTATGTCCCTCGACGCTTTCTTT.

CDR3 in DNA: TGCAGTGCCCAAAGACGGACAGGAAGAATGGAGACCCAGTACTTC. This encodes CSAQRRTGRMETQYF. The rearrangement uses TRBV20-1 and TRBJ2-5, with TRBD1 matching over 7 bases. Germline-derived CDR1 and CDR2 are DFQATT and SNEGSKA (reference sequence). The V segment lost 6 bases and the J segment 5 bases; nucleotides outside the gene matches: 15. The CDR3 has 15 amino acids.

This clonotype was observed a few times. The V and J genes are TRBV29-1 and TRBJ2-5; a possible D gene is TRBD1 (6 bases). The CDR3 is made up of 14 amino acids. Germline loops: CDR1 SQVTM, CDR2 ANQGSEA. Trimming cost V 7 bases and J 4 bases, with 19 bases left between them. The CDR3 DNA reads TGCAGCGCTTGCCTACCTCCCAGGGGAGAGACCCAGTACTTC. This translates into CSACLPPRGETQYF.

CDR3 DNA: TGTGCCAGCTGGGGAGGGGGAGGCTATGGCTACACCTTC. Translating it yields CASWGGGGYGYTF. The gene calls are TRBV27 and TRBJ1-2, with D perhaps matching TRBD1 (6 bases). V was pared by 8 bases and J by 4 bases, with 14 bases between. The CDR3 length is 13 residues. Germline V gives CDR1 MNHEY, CDR2 SMNVEV (reference sequence).

This chain links TRBV7-2 with TRBJ2-4, with D perhaps assigned TRBD1 or TRBD2 (5 bases each). V lost 3 bases, J lost 0 bases, and 21 bases lay in between. The CDR3 sequence is 19 residues long. Germline V gene data show CDR1 as SGHTA and CDR2 as FQGNSA. CDR3 in DNA: TGTGCCAGCAGCTTCGGGACGGAGTTAATGACCCTAGCCAAAAACATTCAGTACTTC. It translates to CASSFGTELMTLAKNIQYF.

The chain employs TRBV10-3 and TRBJ2-5; 8 bases agree with TRBD1. The length of the CDR3 is 13 residues. Trimming took 6 bases from V and 3 from J; bases not matched to a gene: 3. Germline V gives CDR1 ENHRY, CDR2 SYGVKD. The CDR3 sequence: CAIRGQGEETQYF. The CDR3 DNA reads as TGTGCCATCAGAGGACAGGGAGAAGAGACCCAGTACTTC.

This clonotype was seen a few times. The chain recombines TRBV12-3 or TRBV12-4 with TRBJ2-3, with TRBD1 matching 7 bases. Unmatched junction bases numbered 9, after V lost 6 bases and J lost 3 bases. CDR3 length: 15 amino acids. CDR3 sequence (DNA): TGTGCCAGCAGCCACCAGGGACAGATTACAGATACGCAGTATTTT. Translation: CASSHQGQITDTQYF.

This clonotype was counted many times. The rearrangement links TRBV6-5 to TRBJ2-7; 9 bases line up with TRBD2. Trimming took 5 bases from V and 6 from J; bases not matched to a gene: 5. The germline V gene encodes CDR1 MNHEY and CDR2 SVGAGI. This CDR3 region has 13 residues. This CDR3 reads CASSPGLAREQYF. CDR3 nucleotide sequence: TGTGCCAGCAGTCCCGGACTAGCGCGCGAGCAGTACTTC.

The rearrangement links TRBV5-1 to TRBJ1-2; the D gene is possibly TRBD1 (5 bases). CDR3 length equals 16 residues. The germline CDR1 and CDR2 sequences are SGHRS and YFSETQ. The V end was cut by 0 bases, the J end by 0 bases, with 12 bases between. The CDR3, as DNA: TGCGCCAGCAGCTTGGCCGGGGGACCTGCTAACTATGGCTACACCTTC. Translating it yields CASSLAGGPANYGYTF.